A single T cell receptor (beta chain) is shown here with its context. The antigen remains unidentified. The sample originates from a study of PD-1 blockade in classical Hodgkin lymphoma. Study-wide results and caveats: Baseline diversity resembling that of newly diagnosed patients was seen in complete responders.

Time point meaning: cycle 4 day 1 (C4D1), after five to seven weeks of nivolumab. Brentuximab vedotin exposure varied among the patients, all of whom had relapsed after autologous stem cell transplantation. Some clones are missing from TCRdb's copy, which holds only in-frame ones; the method was immunoSEQ multiplex PCR. The sample holds about 20,000 clones; about three quarters are singletons and the top ten take around 40%. With 10 bases removed from V and 4 bases from J, the gap between germline ends came to 13 bases. Germline CDR1 and CDR2: MGHRA and YSYEKL. This CDR3 region has 12 residues. This sample comprised peripheral blood mononuclear cells (PBMCs), obtained before the fourth cycle of nivolumab. This chain joins TRBV4-1 and TRBJ1-2; D may be TRBD1 (6 bases). This clonotype was obtained from a human donor with classical Hodgkin lymphoma. The CDR3 sequence: CATLGGAYGYTF. DNA of the CDR3: TGCGCCACCCTGGGGGGGGCCTATGGCTACACCTTC.